The 4 T cell receptor beta chains below come from one sample, sequenced in a study of T cells after yellow fever vaccination. TCRdb used MiXCR to reprocess the 5' RACE reads, holding one entry per CDR3 protein. The sample includes some 320,000 distinct CDR3 sequences, roughly 9.4% of them seen just once. The sample consisted of PBMCs, taken on the day of the first yellow fever vaccination. The source of these receptors is a man in his late teens or twenties who received the YFV17D yellow fever vaccine.

Ten or more counts support this clonotype. The chain carries TRBV5-1 and TRBJ2-1, with 7 bases fitting TRBD1. This CDR3 has 14 amino acids. The germline gives CDR1 SGHRS, CDR2 YFSETQ. J was trimmed by 3 bases and V by 6 bases; bases with no gene match: 6. The CDR3 protein is CASTLGDSYNEQFF. The CDR3 region has the DNA TGCGCCAGCACCCTGGGGGACAGCTACAATGAGCAGTTCTTC.

The V call is TRBV20-1, the J call TRBJ2-1, with D uncertain. Per the germline V gene, CDR1 is DFQATT and CDR2 is SNEGSKA (reference sequence). The CDR3 contains 14 residues. The V end was cut by 0 bases, the J end by 6 bases, with 12 bases between. The CDR3 nucleotides read TGCAGTGCTAGAGATCGAGGCAGCAGCAATGAGCAGTTCTTC. Its protein product is CSARDRGSSNEQFF.

This clonotype was seen more than once but under ten times. The chain couples TRBV12-3 or TRBV12-4 to TRBJ2-5; 9 nucleotides align to TRBD1. This CDR3 is built from 17 residues. The junction had 8 bases not matched to a gene; V was cut back by 3 bases and J by 0 bases. In DNA, the CDR3 is TGTGCCAGCAGTTTGTTAGGACAGGGGCGACACCAAGAGACCCAGTACTTC. Amino acids: CASSLLGQGRHQETQYF.

This clonotype has just a few counts. A read error may produce the germline difference seen at one junction end. The CDR3 reads CASSPSQSGAATAF. DNA of the CDR3: TGTGCCAGCAGCCCGAGCCAATCAGGGGCAGCCACCGCCTTC. This chain links TRBV11-2 with TRBJ2-7, with a weak D call TRBD1 (6 bases). The CDR3 length is 14 residues. CDR1 and CDR2 from the germline V gene are SGHAT and FQNNGV.